Listed below are T cell receptor beta chains from one sample, sequenced in a study of blood T cell repertoires in COVID-19. Libraries were prepared by immunoSEQ multiplex PCR; TCRdb keeps only in-frame clonotypes and omits some of them. The repertoire holds some 160,000 clones, with about 80% as singletons. The sequencing input was peripheral blood. These receptors were taken from a man aged 65 to 79 with active or convalescent COVID-19. The CDR3 runs from the conserved cysteine through the conserved F or W. D genes are given only for firm matches. Where a row states a size, it is once, few, many or the class of an expanded clone; other rows omit it.

>TRBV5-5|NA|TRBJ2-4|NA
TGTGCCAGCAGCTTTTTGCAGGGTAGGAGCATTCAGTACTTC
CASSFLQGRSIQYF
>TRBV7-7|NA|TRBJ2-3|NA
TGTGCCAGCAGCCCCACAGGAGATACGCAGTATTTT
CASSPTGDTQYF
>TRBV30|NA|TRBJ1-3|NA
TGTGCCTGGTTAGAAAACTTGGGAAACACCATATATTTT
CAWLENLGNTIYF
>TRBV4-1|NA|TRBJ1-1|TRBD1
TGCGCCAGCAGCCAAGGGGACAGGGGAAGGGGCACTGAAGCTTTCTTT
CASSQGDRGRGTEAFF
>TRBV15|NA|TRBJ2-7|TRBD1
TGTGCCACCAGCAGAGTGGTCGGGACAGGGGGGTCCTACGAGCAGTACTTC
CATSRVVGTGGSYEQYF
>TRBV6-5|NA|TRBJ1-5|TRBD1
TGTGCCAGCAGAAGCGACAGGGTTTGGGAGCCCCAGCATTTT
CASRSDRVWEPQHF
>TRBV18|NA|TRBJ2-5|NA
TGTGCCAGCTCAACTACCGACGGACTGCGGGAGACCCAGTACTTC
CASSTTDGLRETQYF
>TRBV18|NA|TRBJ2-2|TRBD2
TGTGCCAGCTCACGCTTGGCTAGCGGGAGGACCGGGGAGCTGTTTTTT
CASSRLASGRTGELFF
>TRBV3-1/TRBV3-2|NA|TRBJ2-6|NA
TGTGCCAGCACCAAAAGGGGTCCCAGGGAATCTGGGGCCAACGTCCTGACTTTC
CASTKRGPRESGANVLTF
>TRBV9|NA|TRBJ2-2|TRBD2
TGTGCCAGCAGCCCGCGGACTAGCCCAGGCGGGGAGCTGTTTTTT
CASSPRTSPGGELFF
>TRBV18|NA|TRBJ1-6|NA
TGTGCCAGCTCACCACAGCGGCCCCGCGATAATTCACCCCTCCACTTT
CASSPQRPRDNSPLHF
>TRBV6-5|NA|TRBJ2-2|TRBD1
TGTGCCAGCAGTTACACAGGGGGGTATTGGACCGGGGAGCTGTTTTTT
CASSYTGGYWTGELFF
>TRBV18|few|TRBJ2-7|TRBD2
TGTGCCAGCTCACCGGGAGGGAAAGATTCCGAGCAGTACTTC
CASSPGGKDSEQYF
>TRBV6-5|NA|TRBJ1-1|NA
TGTGCCAGCAGTTACTCGCGACAGCTCAACACTGAAGCTTTCTTT
CASSYSRQLNTEAFF
>TRBV2|NA|TRBJ2-7|NA
TGTGCCAGCTCTCCACAAATGCGGATCTCCTACGAGCAGTACTTC
CASSPQMRISYEQYF
>TRBV3-1/TRBV3-2|NA|TRBJ2-1|TRBD2
TGTGCCAGCAGCCCCCAGTGGGGGACTAGTGTTGAGCAGTTCTTC
CASSPQWGTSVEQFF
>TRBV6-2/TRBV6-3|NA|TRBJ2-2|NA
TGTGCCAGCAGTGGACTATCGGGAGTCAACACCGGGGAGCTGTTTTTT
CASSGLSGVNTGELFF
>TRBV4-1|NA|TRBJ1-5|NA
TGCGCCAGCAGCCCAATGGCGGGAGCGGCCCTTCAGCCCCAGCATTTT
CASSPMAGAALQPQHF
>TRBV11-2|NA|TRBJ2-1|TRBD1
TGTGCCAGCAGCTTAGAGGGTAAGGGACAGCTGAAAAAGCAGTTCTTC
CASSLEGKGQLKKQFF
>TRBV6-6|NA|TRBJ2-2|TRBD1
TGTGCCAGCAGGCCCCGGGACAGGGCCCTGACCGGGGAGCTGTTTTTT
CASRPRDRALTGELFF
>TRBV6-5|NA|TRBJ1-1|NA
TGTGCCAGCAGTTATGACAGTATGAACACTGAAGCTTTCTTT
CASSYDSMNTEAFF
>TRBV30|NA|TRBJ1-1|NA
TGTGCCTGGAGTGTTGAACAGGTCCGATTCATGAACACTGAAGCTTTCTTT
CAWSVEQVRFMNTEAFF
>TRBV5-1|NA|TRBJ2-2|NA
TGCGCCAGCAGCCTTATAGGACTGCCAGCGTATTCAGAGCTGTTTTTT
CASSLIGLPAYSELFF
>TRBV5-1|NA|TRBJ1-2|TRBD1
TGCGCCAGCAGCTTGGAACAGGGGGTTAGCTACACCTTC
CASSLEQGVSYTF
>TRBV6-5|few|TRBJ1-1|TRBD1
TGTGCCAGCAGTTCACGACAGGGGGCGGCGCTGGTTGAAGCTTTCTTT
CASSSRQGAALVEAFF
>TRBV9|NA|TRBJ2-3|TRBD2
TGTGCCAGCAGCGTAGGGACTAGCGTCACAGATACGCAGTATTTT
CASSVGTSVTDTQYF
>TRBV28|NA|TRBJ1-2|NA
TGTGCCAGCAGTCCCGGGGGGGTTAACTATGGCTACACCTTC
CASSPGGVNYGYTF
>TRBV28|NA|TRBJ1-3|NA
TGTGCCAGCAGCTCCCAGGGGCGTTCTGGAAACACCATATATTTT
CASSSQGRSGNTIYF
>TRBV7-3|few|TRBJ2-1|NA
TGTGCCAGCAGCTCCCGGGGCAGGGGAGACAATGAGCAGTTCTTC
CASSSRGRGDNEQFF
>TRBV18|NA|TRBJ1-1|NA
TGTGCCAGCTCAACGGACAGATTGAACACTGAAGCTTTCTTT
CASSTDRLNTEAFF
>TRBV6-2/TRBV6-3|NA|TRBJ2-7|TRBD1
TGTGCCAGCAGTTACTCGACAGGGAAGAATGGTTACGAGCAGTACTTC
CASSYSTGKNGYEQYF
>TRBV6-5|NA|TRBJ1-4|NA
TGTGCCAGCACAGCAAGTGGGGGCTCTAATGAAAAACTGTTTTTT
CASTASGGSNEKLFF
>TRBV6-6|NA|TRBJ2-1|TRBD2
TGTGCCAGCGCCGGGGGGGGCCACTACAATGAGCAGTTCTTC
CASAGGGHYNEQFF
>TRBV7-8|NA|TRBJ2-2|TRBD1
TGTGCCAGCAGCCGAGGAGGGACAGGGAACACCGGGGAGCTGTTTTTT
CASSRGGTGNTGELFF
>TRBV5-1|NA|TRBJ2-3|NA
TGCGCCAGCAGCCCCCTCACAGGAACTGGCACAGATACGCAGTATTTT
CASSPLTGTGTDTQYF
>TRBV7-2|NA|TRBJ2-7|NA
TGTGCCAGCAGCTTAGCGACACAATACGAGCAGTACTTC
CASSLATQYEQYF
>TRBV7-6|NA|TRBJ1-6|NA
TGTGCCAGCAGCTTAGCTAGCACCAATTCACCCCTCCACTTT
CASSLASTNSPLHF
>TRBV5-1|NA|TRBJ2-1|TRBD2
TGCGCCAGCAGCTATACTAGCGGGGTCGACAATGAGCAGTTCTTC
CASSYTSGVDNEQFF
>TRBV29-1|few|TRBJ2-7|TRBD1
TGCAGCGTGGACGACAGGGGGACCTACGAGCAGTACTTC
CSVDDRGTYEQYF
>TRBV2|NA|TRBJ2-1|NA
TGTGCCAGCAGCCCCAACCGGGACTACAATGAGCAGTTCTTC
CASSPNRDYNEQFF
>TRBV9|NA|TRBJ1-1|NA
TGTGCCAGCAGCGTAACAGGGTTGAGGAACACTGAAGCTTTCTTT
CASSVTGLRNTEAFF
>TRBV5-4|NA|TRBJ1-1|NA
TGTGCCAGCAGCTTGTATGTGAACACTGAAGCTTTCTTT
CASSLYVNTEAFF
>TRBV7-9|NA|TRBJ2-2|NA
TGTGCCAGCAGCAAAGCGTACGGGGAGCTGTTTTTT
CASSKAYGELFF
>TRBV5-1|NA|TRBJ2-3|TRBD1
TGCGCCAGCAGCTGGGACGGGACAGGGACGACAGATACGCAGTATTTT
CASSWDGTGTTDTQYF
>TRBV6-5|NA|TRBJ2-7|NA
TGTGCCAGCAGGTTGCGGGACGTCTCCTACGAGCAGTACTTC
CASRLRDVSYEQYF
>TRBV19|few|TRBJ2-2|NA
TGTGCCAGTAGTACACAGAACACCGGGGAGCTGTTTTTT
CASSTQNTGELFF
>TRBV18|NA|TRBJ1-4|TRBD1
TGTGCCAGCTCACCACCGGGGGGACAGGGTAATGAAAAACTGTTTTTT
CASSPPGGQGNEKLFF
>TRBV7-9|few|TRBJ2-1|TRBD2
TGTGCCAGCAGCTTCCTGAGCGGGAGCAGGGACAATGAGCAGTTCTTC
CASSFLSGSRDNEQFF